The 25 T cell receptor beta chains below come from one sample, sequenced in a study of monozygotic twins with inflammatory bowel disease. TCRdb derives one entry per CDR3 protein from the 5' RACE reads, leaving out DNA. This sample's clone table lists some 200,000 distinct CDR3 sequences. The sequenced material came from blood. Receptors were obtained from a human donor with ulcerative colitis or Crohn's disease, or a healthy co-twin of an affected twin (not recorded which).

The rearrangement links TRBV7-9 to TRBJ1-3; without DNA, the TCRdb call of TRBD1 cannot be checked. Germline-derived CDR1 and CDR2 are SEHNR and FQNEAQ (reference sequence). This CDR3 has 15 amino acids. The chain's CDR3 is CASSLGQGPRSTIYF.

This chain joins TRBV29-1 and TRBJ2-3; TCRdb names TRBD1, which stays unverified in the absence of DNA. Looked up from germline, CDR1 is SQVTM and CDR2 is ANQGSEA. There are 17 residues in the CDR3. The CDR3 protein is CSVDGSRGQGRTDTQYF.

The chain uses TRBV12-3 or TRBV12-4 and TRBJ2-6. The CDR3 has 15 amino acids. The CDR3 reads CASSSGPLGANVLTF.

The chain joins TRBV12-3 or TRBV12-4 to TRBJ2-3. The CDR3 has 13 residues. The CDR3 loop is CASSLSWTDTQYF.

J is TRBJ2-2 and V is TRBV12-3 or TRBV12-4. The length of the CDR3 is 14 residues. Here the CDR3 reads CASSLGLFTGELFF.

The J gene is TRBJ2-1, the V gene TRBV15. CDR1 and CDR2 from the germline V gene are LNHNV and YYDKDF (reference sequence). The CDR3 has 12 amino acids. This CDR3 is CATSRDGYEQFF.

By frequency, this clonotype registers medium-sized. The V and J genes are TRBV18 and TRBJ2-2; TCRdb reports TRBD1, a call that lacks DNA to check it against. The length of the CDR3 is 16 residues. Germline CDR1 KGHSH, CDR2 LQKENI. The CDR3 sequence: CASSPPTGGNTGELFF.

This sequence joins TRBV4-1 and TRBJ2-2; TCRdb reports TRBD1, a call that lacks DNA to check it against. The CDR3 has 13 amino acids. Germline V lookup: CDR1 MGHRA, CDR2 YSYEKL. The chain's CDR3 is CASSQRGNGELFF.

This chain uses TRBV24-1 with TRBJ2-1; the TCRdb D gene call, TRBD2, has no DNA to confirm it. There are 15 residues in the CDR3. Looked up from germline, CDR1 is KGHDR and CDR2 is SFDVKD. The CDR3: CATGRGGAGNNEQFF.

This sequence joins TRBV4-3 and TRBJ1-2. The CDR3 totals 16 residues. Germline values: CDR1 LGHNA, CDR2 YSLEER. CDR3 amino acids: CASSQLQGGGIDGYTF.

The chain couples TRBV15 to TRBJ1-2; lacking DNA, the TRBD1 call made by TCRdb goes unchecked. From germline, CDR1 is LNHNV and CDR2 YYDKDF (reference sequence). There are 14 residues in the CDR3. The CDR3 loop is CATSSRQGIDGYTF.

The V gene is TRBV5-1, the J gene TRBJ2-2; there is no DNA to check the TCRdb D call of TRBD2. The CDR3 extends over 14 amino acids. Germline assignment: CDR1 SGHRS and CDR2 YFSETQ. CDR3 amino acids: CANSEEPPTGELFF.

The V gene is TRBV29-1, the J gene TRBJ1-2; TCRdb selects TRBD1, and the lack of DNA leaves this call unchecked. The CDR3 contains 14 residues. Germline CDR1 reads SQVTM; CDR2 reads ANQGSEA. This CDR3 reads CSVDTGRGGYGYTF.

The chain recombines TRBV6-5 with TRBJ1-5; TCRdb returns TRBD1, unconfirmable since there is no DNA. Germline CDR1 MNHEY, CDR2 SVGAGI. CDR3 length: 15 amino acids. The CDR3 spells CASSYGPGSNQPQHF.

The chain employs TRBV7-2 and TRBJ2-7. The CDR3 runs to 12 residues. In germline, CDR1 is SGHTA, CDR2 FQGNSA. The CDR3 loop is CASSLEGIEQYF.

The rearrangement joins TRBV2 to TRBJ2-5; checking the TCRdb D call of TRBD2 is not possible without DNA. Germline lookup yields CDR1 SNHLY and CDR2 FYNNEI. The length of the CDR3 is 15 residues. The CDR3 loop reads CASTPSGRTQETQYF.

CDR3 sequence reads: CASSFKDRAYEKLFF. This rearrangement joins TRBV27 to TRBJ1-4; without DNA, the TCRdb call of TRBD1 cannot be checked. Germline V gene sequence: CDR1 MNHEY, CDR2 SMNVEV (reference sequence). The CDR3 runs 15 residues.

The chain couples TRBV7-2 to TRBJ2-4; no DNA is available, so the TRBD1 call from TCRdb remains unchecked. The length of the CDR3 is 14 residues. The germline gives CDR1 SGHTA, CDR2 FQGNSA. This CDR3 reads CASSAQGAINIQYF.

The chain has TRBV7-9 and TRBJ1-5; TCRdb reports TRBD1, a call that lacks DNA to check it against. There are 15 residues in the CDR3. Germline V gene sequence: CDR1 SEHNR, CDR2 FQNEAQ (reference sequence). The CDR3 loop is CASSLSGVINQPQHF.

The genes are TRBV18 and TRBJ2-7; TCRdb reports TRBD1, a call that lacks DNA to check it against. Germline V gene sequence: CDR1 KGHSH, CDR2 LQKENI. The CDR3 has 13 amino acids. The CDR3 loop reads CASSQSTVDSLYF.

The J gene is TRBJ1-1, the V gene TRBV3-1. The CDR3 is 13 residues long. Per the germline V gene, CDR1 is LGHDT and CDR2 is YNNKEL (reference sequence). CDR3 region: CASSREGGGEAFF.

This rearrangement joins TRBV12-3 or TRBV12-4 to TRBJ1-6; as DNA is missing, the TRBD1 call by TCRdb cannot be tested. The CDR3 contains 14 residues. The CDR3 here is CASTRGYGNSPLHF.

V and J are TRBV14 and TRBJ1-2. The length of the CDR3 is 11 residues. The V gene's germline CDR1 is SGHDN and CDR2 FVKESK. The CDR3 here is CASSQATEYTF.

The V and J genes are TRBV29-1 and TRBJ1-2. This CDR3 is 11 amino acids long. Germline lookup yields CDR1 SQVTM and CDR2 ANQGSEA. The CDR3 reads CSVMTNYGYTF.

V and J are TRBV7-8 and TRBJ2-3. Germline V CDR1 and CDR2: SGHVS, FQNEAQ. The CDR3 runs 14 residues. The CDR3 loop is CASSLARVTDTQYF.